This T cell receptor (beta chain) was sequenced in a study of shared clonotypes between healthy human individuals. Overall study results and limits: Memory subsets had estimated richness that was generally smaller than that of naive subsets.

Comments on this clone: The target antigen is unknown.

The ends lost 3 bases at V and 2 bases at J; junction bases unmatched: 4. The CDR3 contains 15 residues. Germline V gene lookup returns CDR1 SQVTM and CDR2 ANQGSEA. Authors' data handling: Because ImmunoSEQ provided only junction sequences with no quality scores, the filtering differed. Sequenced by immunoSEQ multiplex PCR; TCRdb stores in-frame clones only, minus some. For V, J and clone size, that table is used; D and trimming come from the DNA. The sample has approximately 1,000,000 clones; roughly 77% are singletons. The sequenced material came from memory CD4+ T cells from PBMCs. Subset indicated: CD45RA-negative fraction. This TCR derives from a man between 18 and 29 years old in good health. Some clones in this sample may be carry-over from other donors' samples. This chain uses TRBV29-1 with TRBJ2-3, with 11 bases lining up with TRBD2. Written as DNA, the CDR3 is TGCAGCGTTGACGGGACTAGCGGATACACAGATACGCAGTATTTT. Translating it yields CSVDGTSGYTDTQYF.